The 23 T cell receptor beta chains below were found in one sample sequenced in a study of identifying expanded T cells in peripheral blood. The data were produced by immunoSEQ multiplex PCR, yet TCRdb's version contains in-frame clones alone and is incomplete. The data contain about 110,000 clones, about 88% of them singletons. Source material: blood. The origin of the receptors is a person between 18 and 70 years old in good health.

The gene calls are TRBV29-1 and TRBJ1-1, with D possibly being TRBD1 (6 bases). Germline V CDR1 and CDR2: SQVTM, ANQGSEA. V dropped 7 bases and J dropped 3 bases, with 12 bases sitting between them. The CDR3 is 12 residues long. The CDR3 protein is CSGSGTHTEAFF. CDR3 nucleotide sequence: TGCAGCGGGTCCGGGACACACACTGAAGCTTTCTTT.

CDR3 DNA: TGTGCCTGGATCCCCCGGGACAGGGGAAACTACGAGCAGTACTTC. Residues: CAWIPRDRGNYEQYF. V gene TRBV30 combines with J gene TRBJ2-7; TRBD1 aligns across 10 bases. The V gene's germline CDR1 is GTSNPN and CDR2 SVGIG (reference sequence). CDR3 length: 15 residues. Unmatched junction bases numbered 9, after V lost 4 bases and J lost 3 bases. The entire variable domain, with the rest obtained from reference TRBV30 and TRBJ2-7, is as follows: SQTIHQWPATLVQPVGSPLSLECTVEGTSNPNLYWYRQAAGRGLQLLFYSVGIGQISSEVPQNLSASRPQDRQFILSSKKLLLSDSGFYLCAWIPRDRGNYEQYFGPGTRLTVT.

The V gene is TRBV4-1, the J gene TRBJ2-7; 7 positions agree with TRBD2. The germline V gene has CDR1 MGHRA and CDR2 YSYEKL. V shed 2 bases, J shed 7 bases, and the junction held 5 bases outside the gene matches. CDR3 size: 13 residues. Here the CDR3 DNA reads TGCGCCAGCAGCCAAAGACGGGGGGAAGAGCAGTACTTC. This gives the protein CASSQRRGEEQYF.

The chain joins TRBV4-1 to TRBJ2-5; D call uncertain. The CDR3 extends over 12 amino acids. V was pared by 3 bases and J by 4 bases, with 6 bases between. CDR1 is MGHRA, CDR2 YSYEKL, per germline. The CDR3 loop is CASSQNGETQYF. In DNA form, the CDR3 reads TGCGCCAGCAGCCAGAATGGAGAGACCCAGTACTTC.

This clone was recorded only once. DNA of the CDR3: TGTGCCAGCTCCCTCGGGGCGGGGGAAACCTACGAGCAGTACTTC. Protein: CASSLGAGETYEQYF. This chain links TRBV27 with TRBJ2-7; 7 bases fit TRBD2. The CDR3 spans 15 residues. Per the germline V gene, CDR1 is MNHEY and CDR2 is SMNVEV (reference sequence). Trimming cost V 8 bases and J 2 bases; bases outside gene matches: 12.

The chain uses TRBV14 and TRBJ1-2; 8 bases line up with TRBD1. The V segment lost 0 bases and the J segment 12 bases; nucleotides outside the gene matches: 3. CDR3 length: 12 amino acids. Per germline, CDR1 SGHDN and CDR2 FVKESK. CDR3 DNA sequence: TGTGCCAGCAGCCAAGACCGGACAGGGAACACCTTC. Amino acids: CASSQDRTGNTF.

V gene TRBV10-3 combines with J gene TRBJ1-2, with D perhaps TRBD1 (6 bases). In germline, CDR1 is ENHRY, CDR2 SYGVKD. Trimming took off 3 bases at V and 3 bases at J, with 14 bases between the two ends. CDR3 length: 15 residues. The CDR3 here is CAISERGAGDYGYTF. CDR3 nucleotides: TGTGCCATCAGTGAACGAGGGGCAGGGGACTATGGCTACACCTTC.

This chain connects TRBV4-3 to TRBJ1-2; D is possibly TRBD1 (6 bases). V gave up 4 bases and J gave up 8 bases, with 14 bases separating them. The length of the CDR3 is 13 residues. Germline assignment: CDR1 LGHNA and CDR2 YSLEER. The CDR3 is CASSPGGLGGYTF. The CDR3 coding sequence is TGCGCCAGCAGCCCGGGGGGCCTGGGAGGCTACACCTTC.

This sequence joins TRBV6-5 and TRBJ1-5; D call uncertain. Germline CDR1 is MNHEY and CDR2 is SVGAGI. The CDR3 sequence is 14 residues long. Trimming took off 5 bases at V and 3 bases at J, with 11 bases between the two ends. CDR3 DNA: TGTGCCAGCAGTCCCGAGTACGACAATCAGCCCCAGCATTTT. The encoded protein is CASSPEYDNQPQHF.

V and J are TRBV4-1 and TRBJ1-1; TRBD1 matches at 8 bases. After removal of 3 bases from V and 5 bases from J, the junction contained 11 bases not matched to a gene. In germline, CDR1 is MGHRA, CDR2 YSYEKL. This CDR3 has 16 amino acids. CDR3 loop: CASSQSPGGAETEAFF. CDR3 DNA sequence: TGCGCCAGCAGCCAGTCGCCAGGGGGCGCCGAAACTGAAGCTTTCTTT.

In DNA, the CDR3 is TGTGCCAGCAGCAGGGGGCTACAGCCCCAGCATTTT. Protein: CASSRGLQPQHF. The chain uses TRBV25-1 and TRBJ1-5, with 8 positions matching TRBD1. Germline V gene sequence: CDR1 MGHDK, CDR2 SYGVNS. Germline trimming cut 6 bases from V and 7 bases from J; bases unmatched to any gene: 2. The length of the CDR3 is 12 residues.

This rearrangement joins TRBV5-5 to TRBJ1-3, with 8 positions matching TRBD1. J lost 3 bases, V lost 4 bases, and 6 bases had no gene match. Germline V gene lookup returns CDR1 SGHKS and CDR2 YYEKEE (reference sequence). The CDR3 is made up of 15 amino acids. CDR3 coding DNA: TGTGCCAGCAGCCTAACAGGGGGTAGTGGAAACACCATATATTTT. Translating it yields CASSLTGGSGNTIYF.

The chain's CDR3 is CASSLFGDLAKNIQYF. DNA for the CDR3: TGTGCCAGCAGCTTGTTTGGTGATTTAGCCAAAAACATTCAGTACTTC. The chain is built from TRBV5-6 and TRBJ2-4; D is uncertain. Germline CDR1 is SGHDT and CDR2 is YYEEEE. Trimming removed 1 base at V and 0 bases at J, with 11 bases between. The CDR3 is 16 amino acids. Complete variable domain (other parts from reference TRBV5-6 and TRBJ2-4): DAGVTQSPTHLIKTRGQQVTLRCSPKSGHDTVSWYQQALGQGPQFIFQYYEEEERQRGNFPDRFSGHQFPNYSSELNVNALLLGDSALYLCASSLFGDLAKNIQYFGAGTRLSVL.

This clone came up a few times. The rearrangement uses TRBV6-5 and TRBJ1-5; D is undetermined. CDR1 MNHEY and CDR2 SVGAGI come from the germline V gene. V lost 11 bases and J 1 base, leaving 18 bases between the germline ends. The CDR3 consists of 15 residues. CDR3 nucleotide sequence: TGTGCCTGCGGTAAAAAGGGTACCAGCAATCAGCCCCAGCATTTT. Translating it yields CACGKKGTSNQPQHF.

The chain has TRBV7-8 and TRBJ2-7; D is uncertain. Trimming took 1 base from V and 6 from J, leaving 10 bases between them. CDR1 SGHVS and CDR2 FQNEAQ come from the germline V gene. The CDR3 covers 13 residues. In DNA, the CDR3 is TGTGCCAGCAGCTTAGAGACAAAGGGCGAGCAGTACTTC. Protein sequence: CASSLETKGEQYF. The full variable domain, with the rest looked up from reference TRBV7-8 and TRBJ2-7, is GAGVSQSPRYKVAKRGQDVALRCDPISGHVSLFWYQQALGQGPEFLTYFQNEAQLDKSGLPSDRFFAERPEGSVSTLKIQRTQQEDSAVYLCASSLETKGEQYFGPGTRLTVT.

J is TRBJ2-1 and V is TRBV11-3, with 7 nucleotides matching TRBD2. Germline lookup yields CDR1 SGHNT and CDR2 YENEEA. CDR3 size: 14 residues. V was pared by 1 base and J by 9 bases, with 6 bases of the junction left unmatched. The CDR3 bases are TGTGCCAGCAGCTTAGCGGGAGGTTACGGTGAGCAGTTCTTC. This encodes CASSLAGGYGEQFF.

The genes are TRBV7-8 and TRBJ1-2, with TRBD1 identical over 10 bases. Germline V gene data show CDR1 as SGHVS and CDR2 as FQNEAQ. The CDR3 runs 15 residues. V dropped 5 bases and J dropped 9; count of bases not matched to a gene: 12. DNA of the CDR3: TGTGCCAGCAGCCTCCCGACAGGGGGCGTCGGGAGCTACACCTTC. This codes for CASSLPTGGVGSYTF.

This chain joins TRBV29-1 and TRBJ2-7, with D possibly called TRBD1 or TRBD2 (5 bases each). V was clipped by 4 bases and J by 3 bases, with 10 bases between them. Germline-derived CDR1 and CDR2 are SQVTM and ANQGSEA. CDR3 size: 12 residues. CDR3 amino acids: CSVGDGNYEQYF. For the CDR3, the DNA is TGCAGCGTTGGGGACGGGAACTACGAGCAGTACTTC.

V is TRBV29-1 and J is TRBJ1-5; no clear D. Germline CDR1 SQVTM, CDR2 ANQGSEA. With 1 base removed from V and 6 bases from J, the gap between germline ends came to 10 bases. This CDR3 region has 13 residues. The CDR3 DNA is TGCAGCGTTGAAGTGGGGAACGGTCAGCCCCAGCATTTT. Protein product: CSVEVGNGQPQHF.

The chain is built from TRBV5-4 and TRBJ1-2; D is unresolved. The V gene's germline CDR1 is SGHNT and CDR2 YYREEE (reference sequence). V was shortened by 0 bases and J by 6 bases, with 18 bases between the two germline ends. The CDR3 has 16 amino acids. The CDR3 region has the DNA TGTGCCAGCAGCTTGGTATGGCAGGCCCCCTCGGATGGCTACACCTTC. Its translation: CASSLVWQAPSDGYTF.

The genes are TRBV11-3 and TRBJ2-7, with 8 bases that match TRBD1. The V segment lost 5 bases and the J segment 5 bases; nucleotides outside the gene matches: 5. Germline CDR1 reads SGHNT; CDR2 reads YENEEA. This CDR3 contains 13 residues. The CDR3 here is CASSQDRDHEQYF. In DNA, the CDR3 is TGTGCCAGCAGCCAGGACAGGGACCACGAGCAGTACTTC.

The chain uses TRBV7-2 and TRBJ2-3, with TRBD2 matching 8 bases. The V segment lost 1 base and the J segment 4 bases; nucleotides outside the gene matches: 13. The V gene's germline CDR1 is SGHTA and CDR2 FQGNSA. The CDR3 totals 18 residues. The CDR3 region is CASSLVASGSGGADTQYF. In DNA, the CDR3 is TGTGCCAGCAGCTTAGTAGCTAGCGGATCGGGAGGGGCAGATACGCAGTATTTT.

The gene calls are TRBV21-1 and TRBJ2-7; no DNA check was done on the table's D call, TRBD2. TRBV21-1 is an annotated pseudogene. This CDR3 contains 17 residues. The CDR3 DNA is TGTGCCAGCAGCAAAGGTCCCGGGGTCATAAGCTCCTACGAGCAGTACTTC. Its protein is CASSKGPGVISSYEQYF.